The clone carrying this TCR beta chain was detected only a few times. This record belongs to a study of early T cells in non-severe SARS-CoV-2 infection. About the research overall: Sequencing input comprised bulk RNA from unsorted whole blood; chain pairing was not available.

In germline, CDR1 is SGHAT, CDR2 FQNNGV. The CDR3 has 15 residues. V dropped 10 bases and J dropped 2 bases, with 18 bases sitting between them. MiXCR was run by TCRdb on the 5' RACE reads, yielding one entry per CDR3 protein. The table shows tens of thousands of distinct CDR3 sequences, with 14% occurring only once. Here the sequenced sample was whole blood, taken at baseline. J is TRBJ2-1 and V is TRBV11-2, with TRBD1 as a possible D gene (6 bases). This receptor was obtained from an adult who was a healthcare worker with PCR-confirmed SARS-CoV-2 infection or an uninfected control (not recorded which). For the CDR3, the DNA is TGTGCCACCGCAGTCGCGCCAGGGGCCTACAATGAGCAGTTCTTC. It encodes CATAVAPGAYNEQFF.